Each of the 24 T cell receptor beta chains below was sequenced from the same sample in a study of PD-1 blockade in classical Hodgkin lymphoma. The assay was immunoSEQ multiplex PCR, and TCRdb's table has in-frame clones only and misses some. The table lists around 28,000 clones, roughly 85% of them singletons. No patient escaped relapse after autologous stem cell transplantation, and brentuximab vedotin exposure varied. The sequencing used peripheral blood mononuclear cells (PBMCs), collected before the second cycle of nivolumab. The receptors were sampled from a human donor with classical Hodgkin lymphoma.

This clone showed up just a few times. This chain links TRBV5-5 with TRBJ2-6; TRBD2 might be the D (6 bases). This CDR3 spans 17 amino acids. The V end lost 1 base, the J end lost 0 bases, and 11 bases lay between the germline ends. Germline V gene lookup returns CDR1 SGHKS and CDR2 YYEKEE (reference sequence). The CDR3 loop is CASSLLVGGSGANVLTF. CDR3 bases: TGTGCCAGCAGCTTGCTCGTGGGGGGCTCTGGGGCCAACGTCCTGACTTTC.

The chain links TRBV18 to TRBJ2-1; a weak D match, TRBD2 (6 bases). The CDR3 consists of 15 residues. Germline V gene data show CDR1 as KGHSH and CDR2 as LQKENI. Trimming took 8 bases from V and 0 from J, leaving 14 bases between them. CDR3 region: CASGGGMSSYNEQFF. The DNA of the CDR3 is TGTGCCAGCGGTGGGGGGATGAGCTCCTACAATGAGCAGTTCTTC.

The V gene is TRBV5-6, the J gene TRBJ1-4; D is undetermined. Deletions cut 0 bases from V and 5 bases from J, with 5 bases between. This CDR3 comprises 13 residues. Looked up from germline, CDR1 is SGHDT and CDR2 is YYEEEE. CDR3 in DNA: TGTGCCAGCAGCTTGGAACGGAATGAAAAACTGTTTTTT. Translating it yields CASSLERNEKLFF.

As DNA, the CDR3 is TGTGCCAGCAGAAAAAGGGGGGGGGAAGGCTACACCTTC. As protein: CASRKRGGEGYTF. The rearrangement links TRBV2 to TRBJ1-2, with a possible D match to TRBD1 (6 bases). Germline V lookup: CDR1 SNHLY, CDR2 FYNNEI. This CDR3 has 13 amino acids. Trimming pared 6 bases from V and 8 bases from J, leaving 16 bases between.

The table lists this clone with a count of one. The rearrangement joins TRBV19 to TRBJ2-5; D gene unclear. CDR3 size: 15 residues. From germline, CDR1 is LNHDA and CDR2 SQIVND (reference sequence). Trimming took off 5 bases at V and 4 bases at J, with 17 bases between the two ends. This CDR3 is CASSALHVKGETQYF. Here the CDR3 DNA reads TGTGCCAGTAGTGCTCTCCACGTCAAGGGAGAGACCCAGTACTTC. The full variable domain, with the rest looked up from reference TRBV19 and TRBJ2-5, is DGGITQSPKYLFRKEGQNVTLSCEQNLNHDAMYWYRQDPGQGLRLIYYSQIVNDFQKGDIAEGYSVSREKKESFPLTVTSAQKNPTAFYLCASSALHVKGETQYFGPGTRLLVL.

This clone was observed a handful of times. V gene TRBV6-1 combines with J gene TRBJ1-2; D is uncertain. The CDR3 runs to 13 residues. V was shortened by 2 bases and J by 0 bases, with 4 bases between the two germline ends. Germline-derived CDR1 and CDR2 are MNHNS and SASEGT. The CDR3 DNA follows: TGTGCCAGCAGTGAAACAGCTAACTATGGCTACACCTTC. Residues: CASSETANYGYTF.

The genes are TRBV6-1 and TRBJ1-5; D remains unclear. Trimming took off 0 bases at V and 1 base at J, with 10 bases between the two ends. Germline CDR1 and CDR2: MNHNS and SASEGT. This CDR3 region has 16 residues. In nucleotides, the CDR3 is TGTGCCAGCAGTGAAGCGCTAGGACGGAGCAATCAGCCCCAGCATTTT. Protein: CASSEALGRSNQPQHF.

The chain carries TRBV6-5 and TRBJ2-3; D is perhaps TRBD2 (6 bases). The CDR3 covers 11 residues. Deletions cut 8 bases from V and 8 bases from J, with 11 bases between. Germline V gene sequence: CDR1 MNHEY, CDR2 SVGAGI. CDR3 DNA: TGTGCCAGCCAGCTGGGGGGTACGCAGTATTTT. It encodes CASQLGGTQYF.

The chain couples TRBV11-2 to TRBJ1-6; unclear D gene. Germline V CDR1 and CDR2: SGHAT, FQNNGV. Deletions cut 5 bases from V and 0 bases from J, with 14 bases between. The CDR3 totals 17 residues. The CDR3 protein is CASSHPTPSSYNSPLHF. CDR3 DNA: TGTGCCAGCAGCCACCCAACACCTTCCTCCTATAATTCACCCCTCCACTTT.

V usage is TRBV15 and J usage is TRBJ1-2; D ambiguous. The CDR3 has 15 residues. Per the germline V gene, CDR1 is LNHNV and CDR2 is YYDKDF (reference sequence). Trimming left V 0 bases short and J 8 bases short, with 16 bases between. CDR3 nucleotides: TGTGCCACCAGCAGAGAGAGGGTAGCCACCGAAGGCTACACCTTC. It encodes CATSRERVATEGYTF.

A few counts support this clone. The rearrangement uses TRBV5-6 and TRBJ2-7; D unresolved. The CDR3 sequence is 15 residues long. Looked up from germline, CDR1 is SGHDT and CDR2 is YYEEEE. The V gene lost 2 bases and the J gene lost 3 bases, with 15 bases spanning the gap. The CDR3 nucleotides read TGTGCCAGCAGCTTCCGGCAGGTCCCTAACTACGAGCAGTACGTC. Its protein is CASSFRQVPNYEQYV.

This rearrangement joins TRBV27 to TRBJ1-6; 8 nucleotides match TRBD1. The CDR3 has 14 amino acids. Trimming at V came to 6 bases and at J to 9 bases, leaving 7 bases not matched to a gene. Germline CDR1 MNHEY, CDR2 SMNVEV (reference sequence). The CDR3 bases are TGTGCCAGCAGAATCGGGACAGGTAGTTCACCCCTCCACTTT. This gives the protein CASRIGTGSSPLHF.

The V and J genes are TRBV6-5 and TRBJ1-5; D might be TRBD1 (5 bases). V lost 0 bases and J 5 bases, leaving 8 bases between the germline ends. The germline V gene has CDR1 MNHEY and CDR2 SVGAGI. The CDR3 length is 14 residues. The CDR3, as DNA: TGTGCCAGCAGTTACTCGGCGGGGGATCAGCCCCAGCATTTT. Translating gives CASSYSAGDQPQHF.

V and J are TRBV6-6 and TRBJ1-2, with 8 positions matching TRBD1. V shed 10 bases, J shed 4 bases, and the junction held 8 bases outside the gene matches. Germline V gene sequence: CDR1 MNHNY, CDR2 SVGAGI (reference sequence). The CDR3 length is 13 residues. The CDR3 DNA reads TGTGCCACCGTAGGACAGGGCGGCTATGGCTACACCTTC. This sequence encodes CATVGQGGYGYTF.

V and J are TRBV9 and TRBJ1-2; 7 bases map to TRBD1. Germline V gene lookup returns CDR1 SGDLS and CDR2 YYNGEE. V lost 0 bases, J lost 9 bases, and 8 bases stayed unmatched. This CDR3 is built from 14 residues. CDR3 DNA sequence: TGTGCCAGCAGCGTAGCTACAGGGGAGCTCCGCTACACCTTC. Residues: CASSVATGELRYTF. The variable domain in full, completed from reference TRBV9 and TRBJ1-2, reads DSGVTQTPKHLITATGQRVTLRCSPRSGDLSVYWYQQSLDQGLQFLIQYYNGEERAKGNILERFSAQQFPDLHSELNLSSLELGDSALYFCASSVATGELRYTFGSGTRLTVV.

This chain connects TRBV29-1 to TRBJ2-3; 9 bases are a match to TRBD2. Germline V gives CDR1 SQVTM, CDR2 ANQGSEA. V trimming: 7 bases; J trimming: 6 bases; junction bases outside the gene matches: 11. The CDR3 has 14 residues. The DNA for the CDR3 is TGCAGCGCCTTCGGGCTAGCGGGGTTTGATACGCAGTATTTT. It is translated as CSAFGLAGFDTQYF.

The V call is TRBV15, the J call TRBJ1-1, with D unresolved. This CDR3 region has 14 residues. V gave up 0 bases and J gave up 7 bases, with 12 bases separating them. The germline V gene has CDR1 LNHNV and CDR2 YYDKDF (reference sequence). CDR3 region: CATSRDLGFDEAFF. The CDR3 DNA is TGTGCCACCAGCAGAGATCTGGGATTTGATGAAGCTTTCTTT. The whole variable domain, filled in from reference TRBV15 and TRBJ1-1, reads DAMVIQNPRYQVTQFGKPVTLSCSQTLNHNVMYWYQQKSSQAPKLLFHYYDKDFNNEADTPDNFQSRRPNTSFCFLDIRSPGLGDTAMYLCATSRDLGFDEAFFGQGTRLTVV.

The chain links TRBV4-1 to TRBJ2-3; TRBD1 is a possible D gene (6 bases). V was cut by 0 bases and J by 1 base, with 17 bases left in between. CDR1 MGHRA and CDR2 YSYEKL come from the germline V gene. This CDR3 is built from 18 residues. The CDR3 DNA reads TGCGCCAGCAGCCAAGAACTAGGGACACAGGGAGGCACAGATACGCAGTATTTT. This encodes CASSQELGTQGGTDTQYF.

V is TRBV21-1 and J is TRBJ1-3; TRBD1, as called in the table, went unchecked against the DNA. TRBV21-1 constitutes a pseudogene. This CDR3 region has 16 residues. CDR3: CASSLPRDNSGNTIYF. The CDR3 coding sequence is TGTGCCAGCAGCTTACCCCGGGACAACTCTGGAAACACCATATATTTT.

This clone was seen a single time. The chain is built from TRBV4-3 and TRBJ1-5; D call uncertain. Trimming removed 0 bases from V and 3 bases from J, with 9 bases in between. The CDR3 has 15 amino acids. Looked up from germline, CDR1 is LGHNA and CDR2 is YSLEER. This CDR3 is CASSQDRADNQPQHF. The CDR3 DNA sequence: TGCGCCAGCAGCCAAGATAGGGCAGACAATCAGCCCCAGCATTTT.

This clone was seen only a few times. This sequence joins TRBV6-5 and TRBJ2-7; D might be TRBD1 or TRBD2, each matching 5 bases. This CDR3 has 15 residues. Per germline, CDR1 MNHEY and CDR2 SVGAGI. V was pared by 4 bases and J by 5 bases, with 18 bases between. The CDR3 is CASSSLGRVLDEQYF. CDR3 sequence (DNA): TGTGCCAGCAGTTCCCTGGGACGGGTTCTCGACGAGCAGTACTTC.

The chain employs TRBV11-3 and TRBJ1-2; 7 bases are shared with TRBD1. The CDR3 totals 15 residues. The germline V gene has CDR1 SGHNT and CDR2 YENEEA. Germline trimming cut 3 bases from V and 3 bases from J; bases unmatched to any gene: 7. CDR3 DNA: TGTGCCAGCAGCTTCCGAGGGGACAGCTACTATGGCTACACCTTC. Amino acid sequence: CASSFRGDSYYGYTF.

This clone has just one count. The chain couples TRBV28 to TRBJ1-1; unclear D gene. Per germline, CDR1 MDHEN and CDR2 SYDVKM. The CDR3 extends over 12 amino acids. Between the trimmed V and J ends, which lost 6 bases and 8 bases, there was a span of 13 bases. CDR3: CASSRGPVEAFF. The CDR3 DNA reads TGTGCCAGCAGCCGCGGGCCGGTCGAAGCTTTCTTT.

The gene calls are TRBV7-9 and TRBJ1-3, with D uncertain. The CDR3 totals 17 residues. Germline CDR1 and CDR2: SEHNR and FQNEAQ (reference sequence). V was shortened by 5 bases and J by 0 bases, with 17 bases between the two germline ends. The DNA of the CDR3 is TGTGCCAGCAGCCAAATCGATGGAGGGAGCTCTGGAAACACCATATATTTT. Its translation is CASSQIDGGSSGNTIYF.